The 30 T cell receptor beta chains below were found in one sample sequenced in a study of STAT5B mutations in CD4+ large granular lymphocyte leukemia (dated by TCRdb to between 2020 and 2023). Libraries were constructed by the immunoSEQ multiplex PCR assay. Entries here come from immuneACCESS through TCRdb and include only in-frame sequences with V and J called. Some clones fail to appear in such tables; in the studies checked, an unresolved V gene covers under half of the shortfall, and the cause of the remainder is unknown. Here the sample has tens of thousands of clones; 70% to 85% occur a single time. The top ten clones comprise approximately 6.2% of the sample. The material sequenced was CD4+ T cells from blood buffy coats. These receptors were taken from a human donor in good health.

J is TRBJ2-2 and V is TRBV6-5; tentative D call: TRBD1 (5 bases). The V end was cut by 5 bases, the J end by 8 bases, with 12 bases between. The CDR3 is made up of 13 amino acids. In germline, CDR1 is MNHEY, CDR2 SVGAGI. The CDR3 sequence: CASSRKQEGELFF. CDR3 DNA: TGTGCCAGCAGTCGAAAACAGGAAGGGGAGCTGTTTTTT.

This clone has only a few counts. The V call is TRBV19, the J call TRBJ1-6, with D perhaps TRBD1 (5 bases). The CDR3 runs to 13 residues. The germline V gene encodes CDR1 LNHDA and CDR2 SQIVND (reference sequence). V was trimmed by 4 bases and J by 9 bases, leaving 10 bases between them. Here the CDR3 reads CASSTQVGSPLHF. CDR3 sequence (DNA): TGTGCCAGTAGTACACAGGTCGGTTCACCCCTCCACTTT.

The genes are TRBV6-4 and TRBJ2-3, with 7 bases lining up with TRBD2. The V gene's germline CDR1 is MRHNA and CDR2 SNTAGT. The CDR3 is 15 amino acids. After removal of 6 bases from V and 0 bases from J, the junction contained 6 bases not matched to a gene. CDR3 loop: CASRSGELSTDTQYF. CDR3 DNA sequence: TGTGCCAGCAGAAGCGGGGAACTCAGCACAGATACGCAGTATTTT.

Here the CDR3 DNA reads TGCGCCAGCAGCGCCCAAGGGGTTTTGGAGACCCAGTACTTC. This codes for CASSAQGVLETQYF. The J gene is TRBJ2-5, the V gene TRBV5-1; D is possibly TRBD1 (5 bases). Trimming took off 4 bases at V and 5 bases at J, with 15 bases between the two ends. This CDR3 has 14 residues. Germline V gene lookup returns CDR1 SGHRS and CDR2 YFSETQ.

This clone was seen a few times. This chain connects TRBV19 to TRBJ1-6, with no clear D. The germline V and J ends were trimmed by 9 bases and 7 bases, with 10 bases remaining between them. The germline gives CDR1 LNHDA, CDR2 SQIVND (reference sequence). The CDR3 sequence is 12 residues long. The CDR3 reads CASQDGNSPLHF. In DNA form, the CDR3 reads TGTGCCAGCCAGGACGGGAATTCACCCCTCCACTTT.

The CDR3 region is CASSLGGARNTQYF. CDR3 bases: TGTGCCAGCAGCTTGGGGGGCGCACGAAATACGCAGTATTTT. The chain is built from TRBV7-2 and TRBJ2-3; possibly TRBD1 or TRBD2 for D (6 bases each). This CDR3 spans 14 amino acids. The germline gives CDR1 SGHTA, CDR2 FQGNSA. The ends were cut back, 3 bases at V and 7 bases at J, with 14 bases in the middle.

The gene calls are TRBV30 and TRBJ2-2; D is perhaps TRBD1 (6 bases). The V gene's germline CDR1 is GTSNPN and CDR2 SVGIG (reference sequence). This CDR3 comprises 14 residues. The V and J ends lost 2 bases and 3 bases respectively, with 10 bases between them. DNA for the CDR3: TGTGCCTGGAGTTGTCAGGGGCACACCGGGGAGCTGTTTTTT. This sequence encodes CAWSCQGHTGELFF.

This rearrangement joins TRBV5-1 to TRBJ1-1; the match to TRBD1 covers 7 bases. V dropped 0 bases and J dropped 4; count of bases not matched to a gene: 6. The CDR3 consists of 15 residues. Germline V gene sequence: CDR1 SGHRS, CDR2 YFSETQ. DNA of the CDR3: TGCGCCAGCAGCTTGGCTGGGGGACAGAGCACTGAAGCTTTCTTT. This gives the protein CASSLAGGQSTEAFF.

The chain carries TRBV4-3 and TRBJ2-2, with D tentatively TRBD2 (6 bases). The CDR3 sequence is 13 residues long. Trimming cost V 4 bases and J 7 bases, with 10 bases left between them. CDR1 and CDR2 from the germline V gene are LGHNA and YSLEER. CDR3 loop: CASSRRGGGELFF. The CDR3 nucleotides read TGCGCCAGCAGCCGCCGGGGAGGCGGGGAGCTGTTTTTT.

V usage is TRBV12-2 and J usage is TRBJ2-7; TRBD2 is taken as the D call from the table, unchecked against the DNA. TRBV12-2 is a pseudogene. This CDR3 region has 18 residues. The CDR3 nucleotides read TGTGCAAGTCGCTTATCTCCACATCTAGCGGGTAACCTCTACGAGCAGTACGTC. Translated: CASRLSPHLAGNLYEQYV.

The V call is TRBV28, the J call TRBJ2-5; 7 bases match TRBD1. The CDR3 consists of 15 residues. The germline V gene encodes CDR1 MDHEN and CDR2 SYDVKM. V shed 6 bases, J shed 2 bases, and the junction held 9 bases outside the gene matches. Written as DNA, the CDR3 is TGTGCCAGCAGCCGGGTAGGGGGCCCACAAGAGACCCAGTACTTC. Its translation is CASSRVGGPQETQYF.

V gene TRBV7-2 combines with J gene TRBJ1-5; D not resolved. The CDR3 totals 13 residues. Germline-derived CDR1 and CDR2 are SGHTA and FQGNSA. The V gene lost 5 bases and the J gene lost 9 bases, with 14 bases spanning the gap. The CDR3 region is CASSRLTSTPQHF. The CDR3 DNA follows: TGTGCCAGCAGCCGATTGACCAGTACGCCCCAGCATTTT.

The CDR3 protein is CASSFDGPYEQYF. CDR3 sequence (DNA): TGTGCCAGCAGTTTTGACGGTCCCTACGAGCAGTACTTC. The rearrangement uses TRBV27 and TRBJ2-7, with D hard to call. The germline V gene encodes CDR1 MNHEY and CDR2 SMNVEV (reference sequence). Trimming took 3 bases from V and 2 from J, leaving 8 bases between them. The CDR3 runs 13 residues.

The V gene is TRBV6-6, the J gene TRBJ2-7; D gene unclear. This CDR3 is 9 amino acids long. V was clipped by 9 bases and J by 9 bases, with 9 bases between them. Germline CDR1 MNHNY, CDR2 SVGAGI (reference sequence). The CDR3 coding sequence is TGTGCCAGACTCGGAGCGCAGTACGTC. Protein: CARLGAQYV.

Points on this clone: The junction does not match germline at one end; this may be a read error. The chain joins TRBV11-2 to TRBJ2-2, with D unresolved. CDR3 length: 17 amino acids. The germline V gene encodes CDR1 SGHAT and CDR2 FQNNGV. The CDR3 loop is CASSLVRGSTNAGELFF. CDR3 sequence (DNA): TGTGCCAGCAGCTTAGTTCGCGGATCTACGAACGCCGGGGAGCTGTTTTTT.

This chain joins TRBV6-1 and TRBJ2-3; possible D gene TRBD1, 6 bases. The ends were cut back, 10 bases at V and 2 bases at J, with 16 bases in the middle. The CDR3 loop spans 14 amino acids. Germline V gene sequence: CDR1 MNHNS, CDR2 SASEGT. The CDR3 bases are TGTGCCAACAAAAGGGACACCTTCACAGATACGCAGTATTTT. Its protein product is CANKRDTFTDTQYF.

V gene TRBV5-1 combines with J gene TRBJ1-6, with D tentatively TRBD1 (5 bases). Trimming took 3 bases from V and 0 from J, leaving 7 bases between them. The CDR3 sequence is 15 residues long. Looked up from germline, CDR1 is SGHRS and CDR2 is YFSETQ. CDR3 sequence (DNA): TGCGCCAGCAGCTCCGGGGCCTCCTATAATTCACCCCTCCACTTT. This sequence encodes CASSSGASYNSPLHF.

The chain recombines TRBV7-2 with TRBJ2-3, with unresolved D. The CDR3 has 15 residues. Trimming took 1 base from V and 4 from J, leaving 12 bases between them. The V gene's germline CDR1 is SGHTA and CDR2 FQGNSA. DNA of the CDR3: TGTGCCAGCAGCTTAGTGGATAGCAGCGCAGATACGCAGTATTTT. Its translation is CASSLVDSSADTQYF. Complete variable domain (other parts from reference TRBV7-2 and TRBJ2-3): GAGVSQSPSNKVTEKGKDVELRCDPISGHTALYWYRQSLGQGLEFLIYFQGNSAPDKSGLPSDRFSAERTGGSVSTLTIQRTQQEDSAVYLCASSLVDSSADTQYFGPGTRLTVL.

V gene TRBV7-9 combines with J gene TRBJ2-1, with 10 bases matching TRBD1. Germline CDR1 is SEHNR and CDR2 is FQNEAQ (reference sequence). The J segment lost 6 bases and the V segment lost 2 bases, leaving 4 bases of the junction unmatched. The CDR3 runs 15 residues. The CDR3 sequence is CASSLSGQGFNEQFF. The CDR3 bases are TGTGCCAGCAGCTTATCGGGACAGGGGTTCAATGAGCAGTTCTTC.

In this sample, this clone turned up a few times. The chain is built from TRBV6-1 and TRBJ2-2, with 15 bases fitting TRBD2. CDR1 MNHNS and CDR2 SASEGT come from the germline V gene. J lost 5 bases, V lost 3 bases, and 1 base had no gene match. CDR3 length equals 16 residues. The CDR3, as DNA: TGTGCCAGCAGTGATGGGACTAGCGGGGGGACCGGGGAGCTGTTTTTT. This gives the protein CASSDGTSGGTGELFF.

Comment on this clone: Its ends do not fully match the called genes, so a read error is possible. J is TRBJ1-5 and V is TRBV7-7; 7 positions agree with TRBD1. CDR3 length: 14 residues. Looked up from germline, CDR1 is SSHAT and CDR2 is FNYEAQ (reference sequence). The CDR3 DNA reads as TGTGCTAGCAGCTTAGGAGGGGGCGGACAGCCCCAGCATTTT. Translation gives CASSLGGGGQPQHF.

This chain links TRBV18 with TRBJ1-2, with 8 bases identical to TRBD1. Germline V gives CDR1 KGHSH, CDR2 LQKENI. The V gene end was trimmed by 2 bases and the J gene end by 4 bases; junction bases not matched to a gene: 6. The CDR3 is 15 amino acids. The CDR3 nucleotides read TGTGCCAGCTCACCAAACGCGGACAGGGCCTATGGCTACACCTTC. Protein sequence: CASSPNADRAYGYTF.

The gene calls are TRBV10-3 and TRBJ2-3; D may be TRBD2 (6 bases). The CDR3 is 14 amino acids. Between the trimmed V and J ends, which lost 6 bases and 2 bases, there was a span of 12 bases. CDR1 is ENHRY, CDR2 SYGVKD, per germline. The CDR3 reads CAIRGGALTDTQYF. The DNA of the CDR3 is TGTGCCATCAGGGGCGGGGCTCTCACAGATACGCAGTATTTT.

CDR3 nucleotides: TGTGCCATCAGTGAGGGGCAGGACTCTGGAAACACCATATATTTT. It codes for CAISEGQDSGNTIYF. This chain connects TRBV10-3 to TRBJ1-3; unclear D gene. CDR1 and CDR2 from the germline V gene are ENHRY and SYGVKD. CDR3 length equals 15 residues. Trimming took 2 bases from V and 0 from J, leaving 8 bases between them.

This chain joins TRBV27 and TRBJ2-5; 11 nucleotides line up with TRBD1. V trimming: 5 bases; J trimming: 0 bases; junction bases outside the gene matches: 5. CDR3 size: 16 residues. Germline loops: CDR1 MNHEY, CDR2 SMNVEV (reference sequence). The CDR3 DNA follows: TGTGCCAGCAGTCCCGGACAGGGGGCGAACCAAGAGACCCAGTACTTC. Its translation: CASSPGQGANQETQYF.

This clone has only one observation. The CDR3 region is CASSLVDTGYEQYF. CDR3 nucleotide sequence: TGTGCCAGCAGCTTAGTAGACACTGGCTACGAGCAGTACTTC. The V and J genes are TRBV7-8 and TRBJ2-7; no clear D gene. The V gene lost 1 base and the J gene lost 3 bases, with 10 bases spanning the gap. Germline lookup yields CDR1 SGHVS and CDR2 FQNEAQ. The CDR3 has 14 residues.

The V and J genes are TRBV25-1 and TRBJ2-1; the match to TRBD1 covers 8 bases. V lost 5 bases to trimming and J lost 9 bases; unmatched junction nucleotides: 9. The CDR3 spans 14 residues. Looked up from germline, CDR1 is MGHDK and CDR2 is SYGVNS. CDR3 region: CASSSDRAFGEQFF. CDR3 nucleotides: TGTGCCAGCAGTTCGGACAGGGCCTTCGGTGAGCAGTTCTTC.

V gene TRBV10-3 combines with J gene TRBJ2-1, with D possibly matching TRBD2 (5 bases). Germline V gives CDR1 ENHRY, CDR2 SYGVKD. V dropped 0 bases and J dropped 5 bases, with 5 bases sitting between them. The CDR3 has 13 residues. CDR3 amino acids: CAISESTNNEQFF. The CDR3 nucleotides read TGTGCCATCAGTGAGTCGACTAACAATGAGCAGTTCTTC.

CDR3 DNA: TGTGCCAGCAGCTTAGGTCAGCCGGGGGCAGATACGCAGTATTTT. This gives the protein CASSLGQPGADTQYF. V gene TRBV7-2 combines with J gene TRBJ2-3, with a weak D call TRBD2 (6 bases). The germline gives CDR1 SGHTA, CDR2 FQGNSA. This CDR3 region has 15 residues. V lost 1 base, J lost 4 bases, and 12 bases lay in between.

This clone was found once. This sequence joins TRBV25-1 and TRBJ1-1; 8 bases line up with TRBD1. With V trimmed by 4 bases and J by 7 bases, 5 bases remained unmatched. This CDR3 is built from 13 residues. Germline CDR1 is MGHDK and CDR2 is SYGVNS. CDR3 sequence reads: CASSGRGRLEAFF. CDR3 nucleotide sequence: TGTGCCAGCAGTGGCAGGGGGCGGCTTGAAGCTTTCTTT.